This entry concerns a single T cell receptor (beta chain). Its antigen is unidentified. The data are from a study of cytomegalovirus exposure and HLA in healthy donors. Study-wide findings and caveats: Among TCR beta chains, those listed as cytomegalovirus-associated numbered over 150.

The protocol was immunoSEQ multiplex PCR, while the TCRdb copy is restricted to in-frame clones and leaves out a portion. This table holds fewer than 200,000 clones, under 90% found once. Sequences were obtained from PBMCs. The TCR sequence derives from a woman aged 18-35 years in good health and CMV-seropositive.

As DNA, the CDR3 is TGCGCCAGCACCATTGACCAGGCCCAAGAGACCCAGTACTTC. Protein: CASTIDQAQETQYF. The chain combines TRBV10-2 with TRBJ2-5, with D uncertain. Trimming took 7 bases from V and 1 from J, leaving 13 bases between them. This CDR3 is built from 14 residues. CDR1 is WSHSY, CDR2 SAAADI, per germline.